This T cell receptor beta chain comes out of a study of blood T cell repertoires in COVID-19. Study-wide background: From the United States, Italy and Spain came samples of acute and convalescent COVID-19. PBMCs, B-cell-depleted T cells, or T cells were the source of the cDNA or gDNA that made up the material.

Profiled with immunoSEQ multiplex PCR; TCRdb holds only in-frame clones, not every one. The data hold about 210,000 clones, with almost 85% observed a single time. The germline V gene has CDR1 SGHTA and CDR2 FQGNSA. There are 14 residues in the CDR3. Trimming removed 4 bases from V and 3 bases from J, with 13 bases in between. The sequencing sample was made of peripheral blood. This receptor was taken from a woman aged 35 to 49 with acute or convalescent COVID-19. The chain carries TRBV7-2 and TRBJ2-7; D gene ambiguous. The CDR3 region has the DNA TGTGCCAGCAGCTCTACCGCGGAGCACTACGAGCAGTACTTC. It encodes CASSSTAEHYEQYF.